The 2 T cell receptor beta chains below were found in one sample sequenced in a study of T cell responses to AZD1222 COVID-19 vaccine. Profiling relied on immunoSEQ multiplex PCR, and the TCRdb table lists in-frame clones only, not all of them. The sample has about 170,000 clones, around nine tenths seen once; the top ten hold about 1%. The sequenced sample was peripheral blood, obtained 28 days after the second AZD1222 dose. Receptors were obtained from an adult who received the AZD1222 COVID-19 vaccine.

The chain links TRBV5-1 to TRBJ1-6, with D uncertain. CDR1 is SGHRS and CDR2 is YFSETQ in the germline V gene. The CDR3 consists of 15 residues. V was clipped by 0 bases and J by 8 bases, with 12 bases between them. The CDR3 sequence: CASSLERAADSPLHF. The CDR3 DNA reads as TGCGCCAGCAGCTTGGAGAGGGCCGCGGATTCACCCCTCCACTTT.

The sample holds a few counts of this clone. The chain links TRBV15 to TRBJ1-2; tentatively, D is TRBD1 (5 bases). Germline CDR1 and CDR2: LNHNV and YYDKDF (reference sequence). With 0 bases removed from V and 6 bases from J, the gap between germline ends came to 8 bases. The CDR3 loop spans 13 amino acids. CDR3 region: CATSRDRGDGYTF. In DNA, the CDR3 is TGTGCCACCAGCAGAGACCGAGGGGATGGCTACACCTTC.